What follows is one T cell receptor (beta chain) and its context. J gave up 6 bases and V 5 bases, and 6 bases lay outside the gene matches. Germline CDR1 reads MDHEN; CDR2 reads SYDVKM. The CDR3 covers 15 residues. Libraries were prepared by immunoSEQ multiplex PCR; TCRdb keeps only in-frame clonotypes and omits some of them. The table includes approximately 110,000 clones, 75% to 85% detected once. This specimen comes from a study of blood T cell repertoires in COVID-19. Study-wide context: The origin of the acute and convalescent COVID-19 samples was the United States, Italy and Spain. Nucleic acid was either cDNA or gDNA, and it came from T cells, B-cell-depleted T cells, or PBMCs.

The clonotype comes from a woman of 80 years or more with active or convalescent COVID-19. Material: peripheral blood. This chain connects TRBV28 to TRBJ1-4; 10 bases match TRBD1. CDR3 loop: CASSIRTGGDEKLFF. The CDR3 nucleotides read TGTGCCAGCAGTATCAGGACAGGGGGGGATGAAAAACTGTTTTTT.